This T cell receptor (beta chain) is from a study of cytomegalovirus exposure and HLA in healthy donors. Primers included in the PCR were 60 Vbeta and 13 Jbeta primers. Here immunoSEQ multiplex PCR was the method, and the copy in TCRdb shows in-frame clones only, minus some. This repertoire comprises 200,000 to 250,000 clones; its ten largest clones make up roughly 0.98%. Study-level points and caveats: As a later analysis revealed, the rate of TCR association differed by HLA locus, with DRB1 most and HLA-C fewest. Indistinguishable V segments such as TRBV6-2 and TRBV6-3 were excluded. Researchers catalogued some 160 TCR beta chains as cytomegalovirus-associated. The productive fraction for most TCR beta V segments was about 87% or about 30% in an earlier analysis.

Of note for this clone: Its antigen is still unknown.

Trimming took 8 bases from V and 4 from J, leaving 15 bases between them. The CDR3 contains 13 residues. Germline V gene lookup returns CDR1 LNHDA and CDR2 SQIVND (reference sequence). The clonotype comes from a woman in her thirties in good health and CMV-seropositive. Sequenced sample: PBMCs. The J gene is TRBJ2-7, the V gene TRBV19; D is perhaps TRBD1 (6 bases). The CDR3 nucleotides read TGTGCCAGTGGCTGGGGGCGAAAGTACGAGCAGTACTTC. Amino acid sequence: CASGWGRKYEQYF.